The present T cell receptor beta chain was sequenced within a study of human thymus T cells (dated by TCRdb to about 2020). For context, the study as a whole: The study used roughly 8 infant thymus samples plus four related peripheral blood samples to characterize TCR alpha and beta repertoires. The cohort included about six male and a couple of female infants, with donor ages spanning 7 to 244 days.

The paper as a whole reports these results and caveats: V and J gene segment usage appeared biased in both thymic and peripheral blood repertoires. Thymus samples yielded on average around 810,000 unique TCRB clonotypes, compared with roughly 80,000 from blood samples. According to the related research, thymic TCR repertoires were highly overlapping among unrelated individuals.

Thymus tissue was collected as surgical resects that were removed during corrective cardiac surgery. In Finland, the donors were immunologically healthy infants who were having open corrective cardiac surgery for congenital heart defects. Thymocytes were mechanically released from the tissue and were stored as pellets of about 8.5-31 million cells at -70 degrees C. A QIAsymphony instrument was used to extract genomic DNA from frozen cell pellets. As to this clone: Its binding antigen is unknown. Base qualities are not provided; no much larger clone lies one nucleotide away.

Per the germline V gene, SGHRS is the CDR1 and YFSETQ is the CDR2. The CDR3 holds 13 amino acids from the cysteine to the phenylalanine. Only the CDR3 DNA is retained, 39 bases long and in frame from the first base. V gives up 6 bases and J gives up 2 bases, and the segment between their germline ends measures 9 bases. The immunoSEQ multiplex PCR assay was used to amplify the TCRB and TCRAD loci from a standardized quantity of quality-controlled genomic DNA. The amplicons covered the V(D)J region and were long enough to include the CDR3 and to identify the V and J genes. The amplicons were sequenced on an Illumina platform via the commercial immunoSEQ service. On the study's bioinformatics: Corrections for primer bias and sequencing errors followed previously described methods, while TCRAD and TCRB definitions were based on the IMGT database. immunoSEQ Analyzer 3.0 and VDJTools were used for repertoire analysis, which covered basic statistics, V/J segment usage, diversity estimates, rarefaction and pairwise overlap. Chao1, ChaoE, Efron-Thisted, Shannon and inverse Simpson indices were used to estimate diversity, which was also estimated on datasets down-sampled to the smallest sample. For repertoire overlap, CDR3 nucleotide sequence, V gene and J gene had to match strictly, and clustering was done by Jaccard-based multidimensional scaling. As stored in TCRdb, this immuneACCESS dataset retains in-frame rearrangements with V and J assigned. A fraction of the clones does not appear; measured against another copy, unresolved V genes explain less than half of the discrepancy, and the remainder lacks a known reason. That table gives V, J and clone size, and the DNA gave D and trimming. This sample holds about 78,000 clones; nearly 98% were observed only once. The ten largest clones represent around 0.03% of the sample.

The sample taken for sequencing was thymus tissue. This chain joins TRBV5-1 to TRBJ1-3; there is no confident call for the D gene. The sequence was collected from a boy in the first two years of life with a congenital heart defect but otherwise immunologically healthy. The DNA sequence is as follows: TGCGCCAGCATGCAAGGGACTGGAAACACCATATATTTT. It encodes CASMQGTGNTIYF.